Included here is one TCR beta chain sequence, with context. At least ten counts were recorded for this clonotype. Its antigen remains undetermined. Within one base of it there is no much larger clone, and no base qualities were kept. This sample was taken from a study of regulatory T cells in long-lasting Graves disease (dated by TCRdb to about 2021). Concerning the study at large: Persistent Graves' disease was defined as persistently positive TSH receptor autoantibodies together with antithyroid drug treatment for over 5 years. Patients with persistent Graves' disease were compared with patients with newly diagnosed Graves' disease using TCR sequencing and RNA sequencing of peripheral blood. The study was registered as a clinical trial and conducted in China. A total of approximately 35 samples underwent TCR sequencing: about 13 from persistent and roughly 20 from newly diagnosed Graves' disease patients. In the clinical cohort, patients with persistent Graves' disease had used antithyroid drugs for an average of around ten years. Overall results and qualifications from the work: Patients with persistent disease shared more public clonotypes (approximately 2,500) than newly diagnosed patients did (about 970). Only the TCR beta chain was sequenced and analyzed. The small sample size was acknowledged by the authors as a limitation that may reduce accuracy. The study examined only peripheral blood because the primary lesion, thyroid tissue, could not be accessed. Persistent Graves' disease patients showed lower TCR Shannon entropy and fewer highly expanded clones than newly diagnosed patients, suggesting clonal expansion. Persistent disease showed preferential use of TRBV28, TRBJ1-2 and TRBJ2-5, whereas newly diagnosed disease favored TRBV20-1 and TRBJ2-1.

From the cysteine through the phenylalanine, the CDR3 covers 14 amino acids. The retained sequence is limited to the CDR3, 42 bases, with the frame set at the first base. CDR1 SGHRS and CDR2 YFSETQ were looked up in the germline V gene. V drops 2 bases and J drops 5 bases, leaving 14 bases in between. Libraries were prepared through multiplex PCR. The instrument given in TCRdb is Illumina HiSeq 4000. CDR3 regions were amplified by Arm-PCR with iRepertoire HTBI primers to construct TCR beta libraries. Before sequencing, the PCR products underwent gel purification. Per the original workflow: Gene usage analysis of CDR3 amino acid clonotypes relied on the approximately 60 TRBV and more than twelve TRBJ segments identified across samples. Filtered high-quality paired reads were merged into contigs using COPE and FqMerger. BLAST was used to align contigs to the IMGT TRBV, TRBD and TRBJ reference genes, and CDR3 was defined following IMGT. Clonotypes above 0.1% frequency were classified as highly expanded clones. Shannon entropy was used to measure repertoire diversity, and the Gini coefficient was used to measure V-J evenness. Clonotypes shared by more than one individual were considered public. Using fastp trimming at Q25 and MiXCR clonotype assembly, TCRdb reanalyzed the public sequencing data and kept in-frame beta chains. Each CDR3 protein appears once, grouped with its most common genes and DNA. The V and J calls were determined by TCRdb, not by the authors. This sample has 420,000 or so distinct CDR3 sequences in its table, and 23% of those were observed once. The ten largest clones take up 26% of the sample.

The time point label, read with the paper, signifies: persistent/refractory GD, antithyroid drugs over 5 years with positive TRAb. For both TCR sequencing and RNA sequencing, RNA was extracted from PBMCs using TRIzol. The diagnosis of Graves' disease followed American Thyroid Association guidelines. Patients were recruited from an endocrinology department in Xi'an, China. Each patient gave 8.5 to 9.5 milliliters of peripheral blood, collected in an EDTA anticoagulant tube. Ficoll Paque Plus density gradient separation was used to isolate PBMCs, and no further T cell sorting was done. An Agilent 2100 Bioanalyzer and agarose gel were used to check RNA quality, and a NanoDrop 2000 was used to measure RNA concentration.

The clonotype comes from a female donor with Graves disease. Specimen: peripheral blood mononuclear cells (PBMCs), collected when the disease was refractory, from a patient treated with antithyroid drugs. The chain uses TRBV5-1 and TRBJ2-7; no D gene can be assigned with confidence. The nucleotide sequence reads as follows: TGCGCCAGCAGCTTAAAACTTCCTTTGGACGAGCAGTACTTC. Protein translation: CASSLKLPLDEQYF.